A few counts support the clone carrying this T cell receptor (beta chain). CDR3 length: 16 residues. Trimming cost V 4 bases and J 3 bases, with 17 bases left between them. Germline CDR1 reads SGHDN; CDR2 reads FVKESK. This entry comes from a study of identical twins. TCRdb ran MiXCR on the 5' RACE reads and lists one entry per CDR3 protein. The table has approximately 600,000 distinct CDR3 sequences, roughly 6.6% seen once. This sample was also put to use in a study of yellow fever vaccine responses in identical twins.

Material for sequencing was PBMCs. The receptor was derived from a woman aged 18 to 35 in good health. The V and J genes are TRBV14 and TRBJ2-3; D is ambiguous. The DNA for the CDR3 is TGTGCCAGCAGCCCCCTACTTGTTCGCGTTACAGATACGCAGTATTTT. Residues: CASSPLLVRVTDTQYF.